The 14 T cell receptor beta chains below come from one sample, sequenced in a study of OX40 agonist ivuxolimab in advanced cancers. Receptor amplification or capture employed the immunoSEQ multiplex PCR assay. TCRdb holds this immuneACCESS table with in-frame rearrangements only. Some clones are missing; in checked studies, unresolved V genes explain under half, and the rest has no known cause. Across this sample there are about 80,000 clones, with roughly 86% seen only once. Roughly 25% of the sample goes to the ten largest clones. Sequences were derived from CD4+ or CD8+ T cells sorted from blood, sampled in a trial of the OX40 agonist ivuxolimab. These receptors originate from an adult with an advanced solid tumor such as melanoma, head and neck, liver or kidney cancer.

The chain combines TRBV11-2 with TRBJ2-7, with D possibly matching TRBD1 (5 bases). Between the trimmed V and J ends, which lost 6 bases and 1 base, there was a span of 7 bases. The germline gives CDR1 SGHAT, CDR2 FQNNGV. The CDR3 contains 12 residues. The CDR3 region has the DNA TGTGCCAGCAGGAGACAGTCCTACGAGCAGTACTTC. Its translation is CASRRQSYEQYF.

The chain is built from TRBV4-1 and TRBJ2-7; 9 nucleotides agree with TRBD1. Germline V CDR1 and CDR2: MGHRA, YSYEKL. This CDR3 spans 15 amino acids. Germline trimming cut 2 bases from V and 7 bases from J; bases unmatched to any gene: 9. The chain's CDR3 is CASSQILQGAGEQYF. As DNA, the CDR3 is TGCGCCAGCAGCCAAATCCTACAGGGGGCAGGTGAGCAGTACTTC.

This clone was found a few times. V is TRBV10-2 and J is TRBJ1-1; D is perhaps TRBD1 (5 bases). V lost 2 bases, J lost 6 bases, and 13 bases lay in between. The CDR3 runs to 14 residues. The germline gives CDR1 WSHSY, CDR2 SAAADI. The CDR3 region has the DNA TGCGCCAGCAGTGAGGTTCTAAAGGGGTCTGAAGCTTTCTTT. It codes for CASSEVLKGSEAFF.

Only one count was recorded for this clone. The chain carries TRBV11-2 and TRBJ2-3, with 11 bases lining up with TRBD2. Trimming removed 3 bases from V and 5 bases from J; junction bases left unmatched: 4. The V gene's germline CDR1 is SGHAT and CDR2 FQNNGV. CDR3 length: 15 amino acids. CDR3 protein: CASSFSGRGVDTQYF. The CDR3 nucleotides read TGTGCCAGCAGCTTTAGCGGGAGGGGGGTAGATACGCAGTATTTT.

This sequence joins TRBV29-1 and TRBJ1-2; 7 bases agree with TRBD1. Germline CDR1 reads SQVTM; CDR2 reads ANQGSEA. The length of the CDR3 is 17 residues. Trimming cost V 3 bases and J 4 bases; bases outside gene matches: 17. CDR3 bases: TGCAGCGTTGAGGGTCCTGGGACAGAGAACCCCCCCTATGGCTACACCTTC. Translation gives CSVEGPGTENPPYGYTF.

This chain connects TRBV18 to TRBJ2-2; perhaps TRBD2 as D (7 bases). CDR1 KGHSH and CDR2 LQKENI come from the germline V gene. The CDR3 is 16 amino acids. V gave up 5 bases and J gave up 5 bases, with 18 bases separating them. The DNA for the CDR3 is TGTGCCAGCTCATGGGCACAGGGAGGGGAGACCGGGGAGCTGTTTTTT. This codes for CASSWAQGGETGELFF.

CDR3 coding DNA: TGTGCCAGCAGCCAGGGAGGGTTTCGGAGGAGTCACAATGAGCAGTTCTTC. Residues: CASSQGGFRRSHNEQFF. The V call is TRBV25-1, the J call TRBJ2-1, with 7 bases that match TRBD2. V trimming: 6 bases; J trimming: 5 bases; junction bases outside the gene matches: 16. The CDR3 totals 17 residues. Germline V lookup: CDR1 MGHDK, CDR2 SYGVNS.

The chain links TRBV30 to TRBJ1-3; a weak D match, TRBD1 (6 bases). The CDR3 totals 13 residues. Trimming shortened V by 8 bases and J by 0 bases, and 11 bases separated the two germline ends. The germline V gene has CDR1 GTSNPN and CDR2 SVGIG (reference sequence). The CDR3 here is CARTGSSGNTIYF. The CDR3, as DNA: TGTGCCCGTACAGGGAGCTCTGGAAACACCATATATTTT.

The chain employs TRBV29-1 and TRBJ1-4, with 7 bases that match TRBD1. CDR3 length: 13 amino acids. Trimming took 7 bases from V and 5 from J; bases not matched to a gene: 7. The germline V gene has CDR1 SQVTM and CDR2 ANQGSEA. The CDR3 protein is CSAKQGPNEKLFF. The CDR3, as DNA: TGCAGCGCTAAACAGGGGCCCAATGAAAAACTGTTTTTT.

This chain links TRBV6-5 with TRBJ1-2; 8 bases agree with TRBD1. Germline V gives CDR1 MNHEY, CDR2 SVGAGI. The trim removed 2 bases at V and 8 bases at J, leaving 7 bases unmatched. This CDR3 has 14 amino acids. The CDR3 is CASSYPDRERGYTF. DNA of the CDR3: TGTGCCAGCAGTTACCCGGACAGGGAAAGGGGCTACACCTTC.

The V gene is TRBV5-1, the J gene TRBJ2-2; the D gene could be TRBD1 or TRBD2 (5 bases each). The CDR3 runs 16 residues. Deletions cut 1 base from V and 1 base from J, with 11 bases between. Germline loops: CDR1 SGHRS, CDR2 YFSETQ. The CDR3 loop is CASSLSERGNTGELFF. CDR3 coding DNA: TGCGCCAGCAGCTTGTCGGAGAGGGGGAACACCGGGGAGCTGTTTTTT.

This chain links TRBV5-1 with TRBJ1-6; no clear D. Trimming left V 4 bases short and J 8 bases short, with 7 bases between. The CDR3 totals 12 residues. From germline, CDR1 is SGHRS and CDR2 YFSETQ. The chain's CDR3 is CASSEEDSPLHF. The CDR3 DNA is TGCGCCAGCAGCGAGGAGGATTCACCCCTCCACTTT.

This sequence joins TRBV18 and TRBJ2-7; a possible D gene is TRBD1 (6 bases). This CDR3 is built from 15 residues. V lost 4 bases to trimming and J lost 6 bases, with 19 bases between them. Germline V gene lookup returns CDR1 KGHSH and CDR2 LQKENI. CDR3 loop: CASSLRSGTFGEQYF. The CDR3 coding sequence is TGTGCCAGCTCACTAAGATCCGGGACATTCGGCGAGCAGTACTTC.

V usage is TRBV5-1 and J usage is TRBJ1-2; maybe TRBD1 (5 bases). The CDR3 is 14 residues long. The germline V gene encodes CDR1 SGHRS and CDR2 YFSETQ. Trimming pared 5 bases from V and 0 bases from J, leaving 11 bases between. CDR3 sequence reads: CASRSGGTNYGYTF. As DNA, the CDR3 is TGCGCCAGCAGGTCGGGGGGAACTAACTATGGCTACACCTTC.